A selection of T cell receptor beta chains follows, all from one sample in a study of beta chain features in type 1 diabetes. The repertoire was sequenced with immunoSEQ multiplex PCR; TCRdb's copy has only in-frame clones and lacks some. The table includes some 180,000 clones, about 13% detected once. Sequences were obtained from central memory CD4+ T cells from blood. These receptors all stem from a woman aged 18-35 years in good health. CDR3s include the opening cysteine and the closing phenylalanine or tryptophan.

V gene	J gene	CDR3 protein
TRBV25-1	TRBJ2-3	CASQVRAGGTDTQYF
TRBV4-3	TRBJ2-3	CASSGQLTDTQYF
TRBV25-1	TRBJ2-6	CASSEMSLAGANVLTF
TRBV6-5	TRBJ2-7	CASSWSYSGLRHEQYF
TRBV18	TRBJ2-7	CASSPATSYEQYF
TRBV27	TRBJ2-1	CASSLWTSGRANEQFF
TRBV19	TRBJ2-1	CASRGPTLMFGGQFF
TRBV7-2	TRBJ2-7	CASRPSGSGRAYEQYF
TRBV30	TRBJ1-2	CAWMQVPSYGYTF
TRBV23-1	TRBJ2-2	CASSQSRPGYYTGELFF
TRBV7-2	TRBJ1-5	CASSLGAHTYQPQHF
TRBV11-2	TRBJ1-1	CASSPLSSWNTEAFF
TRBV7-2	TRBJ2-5	CASSSRTSGGETQYF
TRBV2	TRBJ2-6	CASSAMGAAGANVLTF
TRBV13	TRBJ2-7	CASSPSDRLLSYEQYF
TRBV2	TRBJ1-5	CASKQGANQPQHF
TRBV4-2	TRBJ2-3	CASSQRERYGTDTQYF
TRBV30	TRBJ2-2	CAWSVRRTNTGELFF
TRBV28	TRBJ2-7	CASRWTSGYEQYF
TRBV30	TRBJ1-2	CAWSPRTNYGYTF
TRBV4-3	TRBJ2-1	CASSQEPSGRARGNEQFF
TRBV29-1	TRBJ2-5	CSVGTDPETQYF
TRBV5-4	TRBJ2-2	CASSLVTDGELFF
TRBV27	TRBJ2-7	CASSLSQVGQGEQYF
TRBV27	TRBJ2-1	CASSPLGTSGSYEQFF
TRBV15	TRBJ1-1	CATSRGQTRNEAFF
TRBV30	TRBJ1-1	CAAGLDSYEAFF
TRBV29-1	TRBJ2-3	CSVKMGLAGGTTDTQYF
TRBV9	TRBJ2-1	CASSVVAGAVRNEQFF
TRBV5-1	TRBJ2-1	CASSLSENQYNEQFF
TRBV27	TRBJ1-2	CASSLSGGNYGYTF
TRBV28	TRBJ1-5	CASSITVGNQPQHF
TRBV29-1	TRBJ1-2	CSAYQGQTFYGYTF
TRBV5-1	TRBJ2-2	CASSLDRTGELFF
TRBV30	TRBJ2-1	CAWSTGGDEQFF
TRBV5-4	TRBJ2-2	CASSPRDSGELFF
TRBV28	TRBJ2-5	CASSDLAIKETQYF
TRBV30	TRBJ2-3	CAWSDPGLAGGGDTQYF
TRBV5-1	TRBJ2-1	CASSLSPRRDNEQFF
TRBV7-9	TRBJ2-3	CASSSSRGFSTDTQYF
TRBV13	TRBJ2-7	CASSLGQLNSYEQYF
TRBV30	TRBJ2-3	CAWIINTGTDTQYF
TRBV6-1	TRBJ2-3	CASSEWGGVGDTQYF
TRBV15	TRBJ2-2	CATSWGENTGELFF
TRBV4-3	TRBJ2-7	CASSQEANQGLKSFYEQYF
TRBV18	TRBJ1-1	CASSPQTQGGRTEAFF
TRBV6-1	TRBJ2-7	CASRTPGLDYEQYF
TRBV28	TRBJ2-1	CALRQREGFKEQFF
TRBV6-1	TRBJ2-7	CASSGLADHSYEQYF
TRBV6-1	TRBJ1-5	CASSEAFINQPQHF
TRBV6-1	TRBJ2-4	CASSAGTGGKNIQYF
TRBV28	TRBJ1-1	CASTINRGRTEAFF
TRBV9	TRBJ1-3	CASSGSIRDRAGNTIYF
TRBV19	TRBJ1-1	CASSPQVPNTEAFF